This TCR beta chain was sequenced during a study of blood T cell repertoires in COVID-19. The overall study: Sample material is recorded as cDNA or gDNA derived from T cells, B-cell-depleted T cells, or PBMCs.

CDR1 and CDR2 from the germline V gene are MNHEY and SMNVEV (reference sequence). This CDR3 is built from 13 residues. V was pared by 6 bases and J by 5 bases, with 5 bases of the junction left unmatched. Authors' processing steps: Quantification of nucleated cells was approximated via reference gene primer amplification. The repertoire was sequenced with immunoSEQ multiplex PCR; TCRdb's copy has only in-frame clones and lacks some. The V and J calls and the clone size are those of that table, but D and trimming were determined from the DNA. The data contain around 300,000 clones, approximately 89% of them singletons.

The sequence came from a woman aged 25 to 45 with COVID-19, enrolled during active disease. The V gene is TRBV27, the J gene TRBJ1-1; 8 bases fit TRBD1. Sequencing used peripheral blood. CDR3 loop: CASRYRGGTEAFF. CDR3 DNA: TGTGCCAGCAGATACAGGGGGGGGACTGAAGCTTTCTTT.